The 30 T cell receptor beta chains given below trace back to one sample, sequenced in a study of CD8+ T cells in alopecia areata. Indicated treatment: oral pan-JAK inhibitor, 5-10 mg twice daily. RNA extraction and reverse transcription yielded cDNA as sequencing template. TCRdb's copy holds only in-frame clones and misses some; the assay was immunoSEQ multiplex PCR. This sample has under 200,000 clones; less than 70% occur once, and the top ten carry 12% to 15%. The starting material was CD4+ T cells sorted from blood, obtained at week 24, from a patient treated with tofacitinib. The origin of the receptors is a human donor with alopecia areata.

The CDR3 is CASSDGQIQLAKNIQYF. DNA of the CDR3: TGTGCCAGCAGTGACGGACAGATTCAATTAGCCAAAAACATTCAGTACTTC. This chain links TRBV25-1 with TRBJ2-4; tentatively, D is TRBD1 (6 bases). Deletions cut 3 bases from V and 0 bases from J, with 15 bases between. CDR1 and CDR2 (germline): MGHDK, SYGVNS. The CDR3 is 17 amino acids.

This clone showed up just a few times. This chain links TRBV4-1 with TRBJ1-2; unclear D gene. The CDR3 length is 15 residues. CDR1 MGHRA and CDR2 YSYEKL come from the germline V gene. Trimming took 1 base from V and 6 from J, leaving 15 bases between them. The CDR3 DNA reads TGCGCCAGCAGCCAAGCTTACACGGAATGGGATGGCTACACCTTC. Protein: CASSQAYTEWDGYTF.

This clone was seen only once. One end of the junction varies from germline; a read error may be responsible. The genes are TRBV5-6 and TRBJ2-1; TRBD2 aligns across 9 bases. There are 16 residues in the CDR3. From germline, CDR1 is SGHDT and CDR2 YYEEEE. The CDR3 loop reads CTSSFLSGGSGNEQFF. In DNA, the CDR3 is TGTACCAGCAGCTTCCTTAGCGGGGGAAGTGGGAATGAGCAGTTCTTC.

CDR3 coding DNA: TGTGCCAGCAGGAGGACAGGGGTAGGCTCTGGGGCCAACGTCCTGACTTTC. The encoded protein is CASRRTGVGSGANVLTF. The chain recombines TRBV27 with TRBJ2-6; TRBD1 agrees at 9 bases. V dropped 6 bases and J dropped 0; count of bases not matched to a gene: 6. Germline CDR1 is MNHEY and CDR2 is SMNVEV (reference sequence). CDR3 length: 17 residues.

The chain carries TRBV30 and TRBJ2-3; TRBD1 might be the D (7 bases). Germline V lookup: CDR1 GTSNPN, CDR2 SVGIG (reference sequence). This CDR3 is built from 14 residues. Between the trimmed V and J ends, which lost 8 bases and 0 bases, there was a span of 15 bases. CDR3 loop: CAGGGGWSTDTQYF. CDR3 DNA: TGTGCCGGAGGGGGCGGTTGGAGCACAGATACGCAGTATTTT.

J is TRBJ1-5 and V is TRBV2, with unresolved D. Per the germline V gene, CDR1 is SNHLY and CDR2 is FYNNEI. The CDR3 covers 15 residues. The V end lost 4 bases, the J end lost 2 bases, and 12 bases lay between the germline ends. The CDR3 is CASSADSSGNQPQHF. The CDR3 DNA reads as TGTGCCAGCAGTGCAGACTCTTCGGGCAATCAGCCCCAGCATTTT.

The CDR3 DNA reads as TGTGCCAGTAGTCCCGCGGTAAGGGTGCGGGGCAATCAGCCCCAGCATTTT. It yields the protein CASSPAVRVRGNQPQHF. The chain combines TRBV19 with TRBJ1-5; no reliable D call. The CDR3 covers 17 residues. Trimming cost V 5 bases and J 2 bases, with 19 bases left between them. Germline V gives CDR1 LNHDA, CDR2 SQIVND (reference sequence).

Only a few counts were recorded for this clone. The V gene is TRBV4-2, the J gene TRBJ2-2; D remains unclear. V was trimmed by 4 bases and J by 5 bases, leaving 14 bases between them. This CDR3 comprises 15 residues. Germline V CDR1 and CDR2: LGHNA, YNFKEQ. The CDR3 protein is CASSRDVSGTGELFF. The CDR3 DNA reads TGTGCCAGCAGCCGGGATGTGTCTGGGACCGGGGAGCTGTTTTTT.

In the case of this clone: The CDR3 does not close with the conserved phenylalanine or tryptophan, likely indicating a read error. No DNA is shown, since the ends of the CDR3 on it are uncertain; the CDR3 is the one TCRdb lists. This chain connects TRBV6-9 to TRBJ2-7; the table names TRBD1, a call not compared with the DNA. Germline CDR1 MNHGY, CDR2 SVAAGI. The CDR3 contains 9 residues when both ends are counted. The CDR3 sequence is CASRTGPGI.

The rearrangement joins TRBV29-1 to TRBJ1-2, with 8 bases identical to TRBD1. This CDR3 spans 12 amino acids. Germline-derived CDR1 and CDR2 are SQVTM and ANQGSEA. With 6 bases clipped from V and 6 bases from J, the junction kept 6 bases outside the gene matches. CDR3 region: CSVGQGLHGYTF. CDR3 sequence (DNA): TGCAGCGTCGGACAGGGACTACATGGCTACACCTTC.

This chain uses TRBV30 with TRBJ1-1; D call uncertain. Germline V gene lookup returns CDR1 GTSNPN and CDR2 SVGIG (reference sequence). This CDR3 comprises 15 residues. The V end lost 2 bases, the J end lost 1 base, and 14 bases lay between the germline ends. The CDR3 reads CAWSRTQTQNTEAFF. The CDR3 bases are TGTGCCTGGAGTCGCACTCAAACACAGAACACTGAAGCTTTCTTT.

The chain employs TRBV29-1 and TRBJ1-2, with unresolved D. The germline V and J ends were trimmed by 1 base and 7 bases, with 13 bases remaining between them. This CDR3 has 13 amino acids. CDR1 is SQVTM, CDR2 ANQGSEA, per germline. This CDR3 reads CSVEAVNGGGYTF. The CDR3 region has the DNA TGCAGCGTTGAAGCGGTCAACGGTGGTGGCTACACCTTC.

The table lists this clone with a few counts. The identical CDR3 is also encoded by other nucleotide sequences in the sample. The gene calls are TRBV6-6 and TRBJ2-7; D is perhaps TRBD1 (6 bases). V was pared by 2 bases and J by 3 bases, with 8 bases between. The CDR3 is made up of 13 amino acids. Germline loops: CDR1 MNHNY, CDR2 SVGAGI (reference sequence). The CDR3 loop reads CASSYSRGYEQYF. The DNA of the CDR3 is TGTGCCAGCAGTTACAGCAGGGGCTACGAGCAGTACTTC.

The chain joins TRBV7-3 to TRBJ1-2; 9 nucleotides agree with TRBD1. Germline lookup yields CDR1 SGHTA and CDR2 FQGTGA. The CDR3 loop spans 13 amino acids. Trimming took 4 bases from V and 6 from J; bases not matched to a gene: 3. CDR3 sequence: CASSSWTGDGYTF. Written as DNA, the CDR3 is TGTGCCAGCAGCTCCTGGACAGGGGATGGCTACACCTTC.

CDR3: CASSGWTGKETQYF. DNA of the CDR3: TGTGCCAGCAGCGGATGGACGGGAAAAGAGACCCAGTACTTC. The chain joins TRBV2 to TRBJ2-5, with D possibly being TRBD2 (5 bases). The CDR3 is 14 residues long. The ends were cut back, 6 bases at V and 3 bases at J, with 14 bases in the middle. Germline V lookup: CDR1 SNHLY, CDR2 FYNNEI.

A word on this clone: Germline and junction disagree at one end, which may indicate a read error. The rearrangement uses TRBV11-3 and TRBJ2-1; no clear D gene. The CDR3 runs to 13 residues. Germline assignment: CDR1 SGHNT and CDR2 YENEEA. CDR3 sequence reads: CASSFSTSLPPIF. In DNA form, the CDR3 reads TGTGCCAGCAGCTTTAGTACGAGTCTCCCGCCGATCTTC.

This chain joins TRBV30 and TRBJ1-2; D call uncertain. With 2 bases removed from V and 5 bases from J, the gap between germline ends came to 9 bases. The CDR3 contains 12 residues. Germline V gene data show CDR1 as GTSNPN and CDR2 as SVGIG (reference sequence). CDR3 coding DNA: TGTGCCTGGAGTACGGGAGTTTATGGCTACACCTTC. Encoded protein: CAWSTGVYGYTF.

This sequence joins TRBV5-1 and TRBJ2-7; 7 nucleotides line up with TRBD1. Germline V lookup: CDR1 SGHRS, CDR2 YFSETQ. CDR3 length equals 14 residues. After removal of 0 bases from V and 6 bases from J, the junction contained 6 bases not matched to a gene. The DNA for the CDR3 is TGCGCCAGCAGCTTGGTACAGGGGACGGGCGAGCAGTACTTC. Its translation is CASSLVQGTGEQYF.

About this clone itself: Within the sample, other DNA sequences also encode this same CDR3. V is TRBV30 and J is TRBJ1-5; D is unclear. Trimming cost V 2 bases and J 2 bases, with 7 bases left between them. CDR3 length: 13 residues. Germline V lookup: CDR1 GTSNPN, CDR2 SVGIG (reference sequence). The CDR3 region is CAWSSRGNQPQHF. The CDR3, as DNA: TGTGCCTGGAGTTCACGGGGCAATCAGCCCCAGCATTTT.

V gene TRBV29-1 combines with J gene TRBJ1-1; weak D call: TRBD1 (5 bases). The ends were cut back, 1 base at V and 6 bases at J, with 15 bases in the middle. This CDR3 spans 14 amino acids. Germline V gene sequence: CDR1 SQVTM, CDR2 ANQGSEA. CDR3 coding DNA: TGCAGCGTTGAAGGTGTCGCAGGGAGCGCTGAAGCTTTCTTT. This translates into CSVEGVAGSAEAFF.

The chain joins TRBV10-3 to TRBJ2-3, with a weak D call TRBD2 (7 bases). V lost 10 bases and J 4 bases, leaving 18 bases between the germline ends. There are 14 residues in the CDR3. Germline V gene lookup returns CDR1 ENHRY and CDR2 SYGVKD. The CDR3 region is CATRMGGPADTQYF. In nucleotides, the CDR3 is TGTGCCACCAGGATGGGGGGGCCAGCAGATACGCAGTATTTT.

V usage is TRBV2 and J usage is TRBJ2-3, with 9 positions matching TRBD2. This CDR3 spans 14 amino acids. After removal of 6 bases from V and 1 base from J, the junction contained 2 bases not matched to a gene. CDR1 is SNHLY and CDR2 is FYNNEI in the germline V gene. CDR3 protein: CASRRTSGTDTQYF. The CDR3, as DNA: TGTGCCAGCAGGCGGACTAGCGGCACAGATACGCAGTATTTT.

This clone came up a few times. As DNA, the CDR3 is TGCAGCGTTGATGCCTCGGTCGGGGCTACCTACGAGCAGTACTTC. It specifies CSVDASVGATYEQYF. The rearrangement joins TRBV29-1 to TRBJ2-7; D is perhaps TRBD1 or TRBD2 (5 bases each). Germline V gene lookup returns CDR1 SQVTM and CDR2 ANQGSEA. The V end was cut by 3 bases, the J end by 2 bases, with 17 bases between. The CDR3 contains 15 residues.

This clone showed up just a few times. This rearrangement joins TRBV6-5 to TRBJ1-6; D not resolved. Germline V gene lookup returns CDR1 MNHEY and CDR2 SVGAGI. The CDR3 sequence is 16 residues long. V dropped 0 bases and J dropped 7 bases, with 13 bases sitting between them. The CDR3 DNA sequence: TGTGCCAGCAGTTACTCCGGGCGGAGTATCAATTCACCCCTCCACTTT. Its translation: CASSYSGRSINSPLHF.

This chain joins TRBV30 and TRBJ1-5; D unclear. CDR1 and CDR2 from the germline V gene are GTSNPN and SVGIG (reference sequence). V was cut by 6 bases and J by 0 bases, with 12 bases left in between. CDR3 length: 14 amino acids. CDR3 residues: CACLDRASNQPQHF. CDR3 in DNA: TGTGCCTGCCTGGATAGGGCTAGCAATCAGCCCCAGCATTTT.

This chain joins TRBV29-1 and TRBJ2-3, with 8 bases aligning to TRBD2. The J segment lost 6 bases and the V segment lost 4 bases, leaving 9 bases of the junction unmatched. Germline lookup yields CDR1 SQVTM and CDR2 ANQGSEA. CDR3 length equals 14 residues. In DNA, the CDR3 is TGCAGCGTTGTGTCGCGGGGGGTAGGTGATACGCAGTATTTT. This gives the protein CSVVSRGVGDTQYF.

V is TRBV5-1 and J is TRBJ2-2; no clear D gene. CDR1 and CDR2 from the germline V gene are SGHRS and YFSETQ. The CDR3 covers 12 residues. V was shortened by 4 bases and J by 3 bases, with 4 bases between the two germline ends. The DNA for the CDR3 is TGCGCCAGCAGCCCGGACACCGGGGAGCTGTTTTTT. Translating it yields CASSPDTGELFF.

This sequence joins TRBV5-4 and TRBJ2-5; D gene ambiguous. Looked up from germline, CDR1 is SGHNT and CDR2 is YYREEE (reference sequence). The CDR3 has 14 residues. Trimming removed 4 bases from V and 4 bases from J, with 14 bases in between. CDR3 coding DNA: TGTGCCAGCAGCGGATGGGATCTCGGAGAGACCCAGTACTTC. As protein: CASSGWDLGETQYF.

In its sample, this clone was seen many times. The V call is TRBV11-2, the J call TRBJ2-7; D remains ambiguous. CDR1 is SGHAT, CDR2 FQNNGV, per germline. CDR3 size: 12 residues. The ends were cut back, 6 bases at V and 0 bases at J, with 6 bases in the middle. CDR3 bases: TGTGCCAGCAGACTAAGCTCCTACGAGCAGTACTTC. Translation gives CASRLSSYEQYF.

This chain joins TRBV5-1 and TRBJ1-2; D not certain. V was cut by 3 bases and J by 6 bases, with 18 bases left in between. The CDR3 contains 15 residues. The germline CDR1 and CDR2 sequences are SGHRS and YFSETQ. CDR3: CASSSNGGELNGYTF. The CDR3 coding sequence is TGCGCCAGCAGCTCCAACGGTGGGGAATTGAATGGCTACACCTTC.